These T cell receptor beta chains were read from a single sample in a study of cytomegalovirus exposure and HLA in healthy donors. Measured with immunoSEQ multiplex PCR; TCRdb has only the in-frame clones, and not every one. The table has about 96,000 clones, 64% seen once. The sequencing sample was made of PBMCs. These receptors were collected from a man aged 55 to 70 in good health and CMV-seronegative. CDR3s leave out the opening cysteine and the closing phenylalanine or tryptophan.

v_gene	j_gene	CDR3aa
TRBV10-3	TRBJ1-1	ASGQALFEAF
TRBV28	TRBJ2-5	ASSFPTGSGETQY
TRBV4-2	TRBJ2-7	ASSQVGRLAGVEQY
TRBV27	TRBJ2-1	ASSFLSGQGNEQF
TRBV7-9	TRBJ1-4	ASSFRDSYYEKLF
TRBV6-4	TRBJ1-2	ASSANTGGLYGYT
TRBV7-3	TRBJ2-3	ASSLAAGGRGDTQY
TRBV19	TRBJ2-1	ASSIGNNEQF
TRBV7-6	TRBJ1-5	ASSYRQGGGQPQH
TRBV6-1	TRBJ1-1	ASSEVSSGTGGLTAF
TRBV10-3	TRBJ2-3	ATQESSTDTQY
TRBV6-4	TRBJ2-4	ASSPSGLAKNIQY
TRBV11-2	TRBJ1-3	ASSPTWGLGNTIY
TRBV2	TRBJ2-7	ASSDQDRGGEQY
TRBV7-8	TRBJ2-7	ASSPSGGAYEQY
TRBV9	TRBJ2-1	ASSPRPLTVYNEQF
TRBV5-6	TRBJ2-4	ASSPDRVDIQY
TRBV29-1	TRBJ2-4	SAGLDRNIQY
TRBV2	TRBJ2-2	ASSVQAGGVWGELF
TRBV27	TRBJ1-2	ASSPRGRGYGYT
TRBV6-1	TRBJ2-1	ASSDLGTGRSGEQF
TRBV2	TRBJ2-7	ASSEGLAEPYEQY
TRBV28	TRBJ2-7	ASSPGRGRGQY
TRBV6-6	TRBJ1-3	ASSLFPGGGNTIY
TRBV5-1	TRBJ2-5	ASSLNTGEETQY
TRBV4-1	TRBJ1-1	ASSQDLTPAPGAF
TRBV5-6	TRBJ2-3	ASSQGGGLTDTQY
TRBV20-1	TRBJ1-2	SSTGGYGYT
TRBV11-2	TRBJ1-6	ASSFNNSPLH
TRBV28	TRBJ1-1	ATGQYTEAF
TRBV6-1	TRBJ2-2	ASSDLMAGQTGELF
TRBV5-6	TRBJ1-2	ASSLGTGTYGYT
TRBV6-6	TRBJ2-1	ASSLYNEQF
TRBV14	TRBJ2-1	ASSQAGHAGSEQF
TRBV5-1	TRBJ1-1	ASSLGQGWTEAF
TRBV5-4	TRBJ1-1	AIRRGGLEAF
TRBV5-1	TRBJ1-1	ASSFGTGGDTEAF
TRBV19	TRBJ1-2	ASSIDRGFNGYT
TRBV28	TRBJ1-5	ASSRGINRGRLSQPQH
TRBV21-1	TRBJ1-4	ASGGDGEKLF
TRBV7-9	TRBJ1-5	ASSSQGLSNQPQH